This TCR beta chain derives from a study of control samples from healthy donors and cancer patients. Some clones are missing from TCRdb's copy, which holds only in-frame ones; the method was immunoSEQ multiplex PCR. The sample shows about 180,000 clones, around 94% of them seen only once. V was clipped by 11 bases and J by 5 bases, with 21 bases between them. This CDR3 region has 14 residues. Germline CDR1 and CDR2: PRHDT and FYEKMQ (reference sequence). Sequencing was performed on blood. This rearrangement joins TRBV13 to TRBJ1-2; D possibly corresponds to TRBD1 (6 bases). This TCR came from a woman aged 18-29 years in good health. The CDR3 reads CACSSWTDPYGYTF. CDR3 in DNA: TGTGCCTGCTCTTCCTGGACAGACCCTTATGGCTACACCTTC.